The 17 T cell receptor beta chains below were found in one sample sequenced in a study of shared clonotypes between healthy human individuals. Clones were sequenced by immunoSEQ multiplex PCR, and TCRdb holds only the in-frame ones, with some missing. Here the sample spans about 2.1 million clones, 80% to 95% being singletons. The naive CD8 population came from CD45RO-negative cells selected for CCR7, without terminally differentiated effector memory CD45RA+ cells. Material: naive CD8+ T cells from PBMCs. The source of these receptors is a man younger than 35 in good health. Some clones in this sample may be carry-over from other donors' samples.

V usage is TRBV28 and J usage is TRBJ2-7; D is possibly TRBD1 (6 bases). V was trimmed by 3 bases and J by 3 bases, leaving 9 bases between them. Per the germline V gene, CDR1 is MDHEN and CDR2 is SYDVKM. CDR3 length: 13 amino acids. CDR3 amino acids: CASSLGHHYEQYF. CDR3 sequence (DNA): TGTGCCAGCAGTTTGGGACACCACTACGAGCAGTACTTC.

The chain has TRBV28 and TRBJ1-5, with D tentatively TRBD1 (5 bases). This CDR3 spans 15 amino acids. The V end was cut by 6 bases, the J end by 3 bases, with 15 bases between. Germline V lookup: CDR1 MDHEN, CDR2 SYDVKM. The CDR3 nucleotides read TGTGCCAGCAGAAACCCACAGGTGGACAATCAGCCCCAGCATTTT. Translated: CASRNPQVDNQPQHF.

J is TRBJ2-5 and V is TRBV25-1, with D perhaps matching TRBD1 (5 bases). Germline loops: CDR1 MGHDK, CDR2 SYGVNS. The CDR3 is made up of 17 amino acids. V was clipped by 3 bases and J by 5 bases, with 22 bases between them. The CDR3 protein is CASSEILGQVVVETQYF. CDR3 DNA sequence: TGTGCCAGCAGTGAGATCCTGGGGCAGGTAGTAGTGGAGACCCAGTACTTC.

J is TRBJ2-2 and V is TRBV7-3, with 8 bases that match TRBD2. V trimming: 3 bases; J trimming: 5 bases; junction bases outside the gene matches: 8. Per the germline V gene, CDR1 is SGHTA and CDR2 is FQGTGA. The CDR3 extends over 16 amino acids. This CDR3 reads CASSFTHGTSTGELFF. Here the CDR3 DNA reads TGTGCCAGCAGCTTTACCCATGGGACTAGTACCGGGGAGCTGTTTTTT.

The rearrangement uses TRBV5-8 and TRBJ1-5, with D unresolved. The germline V gene has CDR1 SGHTS and CDR2 YDEGEE. Trimming shortened V by 0 bases and J by 4 bases, and 11 bases separated the two germline ends. The CDR3 has 15 residues. CDR3 coding DNA: TGTGCCAGCAGCTTGGCTGGGTTGAGGAATCAGCCCCAGCATTTT. The encoded protein is CASSLAGLRNQPQHF. The variable domain in full, completed from reference TRBV5-8 and TRBJ1-5, reads EAGVTQSPTHLIKTRGQQATLRCSPISGHTSVYWYQQALGLGLQFLLWYDEGEERNRGNFPPRFSGRQFPNYSSELNVNALELEDSALYLCASSLAGLRNQPQHFGDGTRLSIL.

The rearrangement joins TRBV11-3 to TRBJ2-1, with a possible D match to TRBD2 (5 bases). This CDR3 has 16 residues. Germline V CDR1 and CDR2: SGHNT, YENEEA. With 5 bases removed from V and 4 bases from J, the gap between germline ends came to 18 bases. CDR3 in amino acids: CASSPSLAYLYNEQFF. The CDR3 bases are TGTGCCAGCAGCCCAAGCCTAGCCTACCTATACAATGAGCAGTTCTTC.

This chain links TRBV2 with TRBJ2-1, with TRBD1 matching over 8 bases. With 2 bases clipped from V and 6 bases from J, the junction kept 3 bases outside the gene matches. Per germline, CDR1 SNHLY and CDR2 FYNNEI. CDR3 length: 14 residues. The CDR3 reads CASSEKDRVNEQFF. The DNA for the CDR3 is TGTGCCAGCAGTGAAAAGGACAGGGTCAATGAGCAGTTCTTC.

The chain joins TRBV19 to TRBJ2-7; D gene ambiguous. The CDR3 sequence is 14 residues long. From germline, CDR1 is LNHDA and CDR2 SQIVND (reference sequence). V lost 7 bases to trimming and J lost 2 bases, with 15 bases between them. The CDR3 nucleotides read TGTGCCAGTACCCCTTCGGCAGGAACCTACGAGCAGTACTTC. Its translation is CASTPSAGTYEQYF.

The chain uses TRBV9 and TRBJ1-1, with a weak D call TRBD1 (5 bases). The CDR3 length is 16 residues. Germline V gene data show CDR1 as SGDLS and CDR2 as YYNGEE. V lost 3 bases and J lost 4, with 19 bases in between. The CDR3 bases are TGTGCCAGCAGCGAGAACCGGGACGGCTTTACCACTGAAGCTTTCTTT. It is translated as CASSENRDGFTTEAFF.

This chain connects TRBV27 to TRBJ2-7; 9 bases line up with TRBD1. The CDR3 has 17 amino acids. J lost 2 bases, V lost 3 bases, and 11 bases had no gene match. Germline V gives CDR1 MNHEY, CDR2 SMNVEV (reference sequence). The CDR3 spells CASSLALGTGRAYEQYF. The DNA of the CDR3 is TGTGCCAGCAGTTTGGCACTAGGGACAGGGAGAGCCTACGAGCAGTACTTC.

This sequence joins TRBV28 and TRBJ1-1; D perhaps matches TRBD1 (6 bases). The V end was cut by 4 bases, the J end by 3 bases, with 12 bases between. There are 14 residues in the CDR3. The germline V gene has CDR1 MDHEN and CDR2 SYDVKM. CDR3 DNA sequence: TGTGCCAGCAGTTCCAGGTGGGGGCACACTGAAGCTTTCTTT. Translation: CASSSRWGHTEAFF.

J is TRBJ2-3 and V is TRBV4-1, with D maybe TRBD2 (6 bases). The germline gives CDR1 MGHRA, CDR2 YSYEKL. The V and J ends lost 4 bases and 3 bases respectively, with 14 bases between them. The CDR3 spans 15 residues. As DNA, the CDR3 is TGCGCCAGCAGCCCCCCCGGGGGAGGAACAGATACGCAGTATTTT. Protein: CASSPPGGGTDTQYF.

This clone was observed a few times. This chain connects TRBV27 to TRBJ1-5; 8 nucleotides agree with TRBD1. The CDR3 covers 14 residues. J gave up 6 bases and V 6 bases, and 7 bases lay outside the gene matches. The germline gives CDR1 MNHEY, CDR2 SMNVEV (reference sequence). For the CDR3, the DNA is TGTGCCAGCAGACCCCGGACAGGGTTTCAGCCCCAGCATTTT. Translation gives CASRPRTGFQPQHF.

About this clone itself: The same CDR3 also results from other DNA sequences found in this sample. The chain recombines TRBV6-5 with TRBJ1-2; D unresolved. Trimming pared 0 bases from V and 5 bases from J, leaving 7 bases between. Looked up from germline, CDR1 is MNHEY and CDR2 is SVGAGI. The CDR3 is 13 amino acids. The DNA for the CDR3 is TGTGCCAGCAGTTACTCGCGATCATATGGCTACACCTTC. Its protein is CASSYSRSYGYTF.

This chain joins TRBV9 and TRBJ2-1, with 7 bases aligning to TRBD2. J lost 3 bases, V lost 1 base, and 10 bases had no gene match. CDR1 is SGDLS and CDR2 is YYNGEE in the germline V gene. CDR3 length: 17 residues. The CDR3 DNA is TGTGCCAGCAGCGTAAATCAGGCGGGAGAGTTCTACAATGAGCAGTTCTTC. Translated, it gives CASSVNQAGEFYNEQFF. The complete variable domain, with remaining parts taken from reference TRBV9 and TRBJ2-1, reads DSGVTQTPKHLITATGQRVTLRCSPRSGDLSVYWYQQSLDQGLQFLIQYYNGEERAKGNILERFSAQQFPDLHSELNLSSLELGDSALYFCASSVNQAGEFYNEQFFGPGTRLTVL.

The V and J genes are TRBV27 and TRBJ2-7; TRBD2 aligns across 7 bases. This CDR3 has 13 residues. The J segment lost 4 bases and the V segment lost 6 bases, leaving 6 bases of the junction unmatched. Germline CDR1 MNHEY, CDR2 SMNVEV (reference sequence). CDR3 amino acids: CASRTGTTYEQYF. The CDR3 nucleotides read TGTGCCAGCAGGACCGGGACTACTTACGAGCAGTACTTC.

Concerning this clone itself: Other DNA sequences from this sample encode an identical CDR3 as well. The CDR3 loop reads CASSISRNTEAFF. CDR3 sequence (DNA): TGTGCCAGTAGTATTTCAAGGAACACTGAAGCTTTCTTT. V usage is TRBV19 and J usage is TRBJ1-1; D uncertain. CDR3 size: 13 residues. Germline-derived CDR1 and CDR2 are LNHDA and SQIVND (reference sequence). The germline V and J ends were trimmed by 3 bases and 1 base, with 6 bases remaining between them.